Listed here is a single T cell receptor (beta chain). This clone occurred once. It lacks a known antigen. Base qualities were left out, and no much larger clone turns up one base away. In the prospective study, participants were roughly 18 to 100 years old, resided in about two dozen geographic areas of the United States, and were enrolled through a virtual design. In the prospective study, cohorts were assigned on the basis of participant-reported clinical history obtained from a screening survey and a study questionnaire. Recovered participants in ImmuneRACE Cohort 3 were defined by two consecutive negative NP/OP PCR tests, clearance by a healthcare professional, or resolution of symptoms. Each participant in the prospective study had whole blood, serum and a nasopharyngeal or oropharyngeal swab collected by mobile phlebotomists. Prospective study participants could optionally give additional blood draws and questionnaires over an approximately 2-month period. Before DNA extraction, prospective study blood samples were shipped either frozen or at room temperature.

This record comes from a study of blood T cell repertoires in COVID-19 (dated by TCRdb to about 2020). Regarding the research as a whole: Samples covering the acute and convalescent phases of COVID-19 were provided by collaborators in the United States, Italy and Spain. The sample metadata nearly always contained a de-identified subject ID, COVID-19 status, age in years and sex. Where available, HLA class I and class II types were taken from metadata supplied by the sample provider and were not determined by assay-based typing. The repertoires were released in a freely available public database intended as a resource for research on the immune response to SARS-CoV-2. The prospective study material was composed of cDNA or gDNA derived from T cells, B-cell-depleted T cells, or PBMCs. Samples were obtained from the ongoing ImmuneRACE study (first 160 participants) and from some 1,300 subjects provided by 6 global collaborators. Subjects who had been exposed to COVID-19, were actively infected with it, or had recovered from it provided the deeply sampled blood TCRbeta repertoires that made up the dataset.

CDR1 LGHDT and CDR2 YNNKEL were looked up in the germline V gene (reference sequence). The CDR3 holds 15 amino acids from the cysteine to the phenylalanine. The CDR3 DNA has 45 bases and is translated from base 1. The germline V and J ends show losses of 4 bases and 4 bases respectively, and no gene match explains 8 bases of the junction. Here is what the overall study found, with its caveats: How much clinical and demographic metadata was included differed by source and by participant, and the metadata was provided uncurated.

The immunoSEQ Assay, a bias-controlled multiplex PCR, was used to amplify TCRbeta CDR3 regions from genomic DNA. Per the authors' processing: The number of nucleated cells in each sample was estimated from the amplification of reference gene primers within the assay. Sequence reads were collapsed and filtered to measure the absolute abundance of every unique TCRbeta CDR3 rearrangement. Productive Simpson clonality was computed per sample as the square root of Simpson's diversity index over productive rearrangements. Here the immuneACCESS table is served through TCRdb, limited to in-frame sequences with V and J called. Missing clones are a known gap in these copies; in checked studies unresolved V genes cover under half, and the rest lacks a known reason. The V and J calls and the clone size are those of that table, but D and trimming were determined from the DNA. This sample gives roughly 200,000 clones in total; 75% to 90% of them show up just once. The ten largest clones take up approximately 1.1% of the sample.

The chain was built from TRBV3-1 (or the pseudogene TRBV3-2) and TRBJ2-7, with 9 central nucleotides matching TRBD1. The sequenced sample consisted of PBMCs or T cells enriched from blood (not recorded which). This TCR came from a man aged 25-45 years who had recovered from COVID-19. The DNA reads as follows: TGTGCCAGCAGCCGCAGCGGGACAGGGTGGTACGAGCAGTACTTC. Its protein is CASSRSGTGWYEQYF.